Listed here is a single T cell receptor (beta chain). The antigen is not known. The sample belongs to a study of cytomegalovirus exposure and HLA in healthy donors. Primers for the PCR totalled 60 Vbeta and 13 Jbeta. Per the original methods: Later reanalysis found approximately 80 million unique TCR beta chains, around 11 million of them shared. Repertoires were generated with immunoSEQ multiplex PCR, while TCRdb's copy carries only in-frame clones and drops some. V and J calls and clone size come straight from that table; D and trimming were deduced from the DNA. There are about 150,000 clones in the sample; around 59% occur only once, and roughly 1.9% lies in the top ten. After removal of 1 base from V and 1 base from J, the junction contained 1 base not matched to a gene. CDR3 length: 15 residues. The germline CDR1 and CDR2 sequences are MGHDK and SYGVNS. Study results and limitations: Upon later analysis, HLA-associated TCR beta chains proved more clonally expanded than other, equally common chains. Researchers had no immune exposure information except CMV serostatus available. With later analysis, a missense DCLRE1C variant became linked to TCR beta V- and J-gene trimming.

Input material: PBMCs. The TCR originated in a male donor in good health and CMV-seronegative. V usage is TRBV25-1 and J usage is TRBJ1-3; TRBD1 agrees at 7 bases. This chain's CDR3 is CASSESQGSGNTIYF. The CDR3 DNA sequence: TGTGCCAGCAGTGAATCACAGGGGTCTGGAAACACCATATATTTT.